A selection of T cell receptor beta chains follows, all from one sample in a study of blood T cell repertoires in COVID-19. Produced via immunoSEQ multiplex PCR; TCRdb's table is partial and in-frame only. The sample records 50,000 to 65,000 clones, 85% being singletons. Sequencing input: peripheral blood. These receptors came from a human donor in a cohort sampled during active COVID-19. Both conserved end residues are part of each CDR3. D genes are given only for firm matches. A row's size may be missing; if present it is once, few, many or a size class.

CDR3 length: 18; J gene: TRBJ2-3; V gene: TRBV7-2; D gene: TRBD2; clone size: .; CDR3 DNA: TGTGCCAGCAGCTCTCCCCTACTAGCGGGAGGGAGCACAGATACGCAGTATTTT; CDR3 protein: CASSSPLLAGGSTDTQYF
CDR3 length: 12; J gene: TRBJ1-4; V gene: TRBV30; D gene: TRBD1; clone size: .; CDR3 DNA: TGTGCCTGGGGGACAGTGCGAGGAAAACTGTTTTTT; CDR3 protein: CAWGTVRGKLFF
CDR3 length: 14; J gene: TRBJ2-1; V gene: TRBV19; D gene: .; clone size: .; CDR3 DNA: TGTGCCAGTACCTCAGGTTACTCCTACAATGAGCAGTTCTTC; CDR3 protein: CASTSGYSYNEQFF
CDR3 length: 13; J gene: TRBJ1-5; V gene: TRBV19; D gene: .; clone size: .; CDR3 DNA: TGTGCCGCGTCCCCAGGGCTGGGTCAGCCCCAGCATTTT; CDR3 protein: CAASPGLGQPQHF
CDR3 length: 17; J gene: TRBJ2-3; V gene: TRBV18; D gene: .; clone size: .; CDR3 DNA: TGTGCCAGCTCACCTCCCGCCGGCGGGACTAGCACAGATACGCAGTATTTT; CDR3 protein: CASSPPAGGTSTDTQYF
CDR3 length: 16; J gene: TRBJ2-2; V gene: TRBV5-5; D gene: .; clone size: .; CDR3 DNA: TGTGCCAGCAGCTACTTAGGCGGGCCGAACACCGGGGAGCTGTTTTTT; CDR3 protein: CASSYLGGPNTGELFF
CDR3 length: 14; J gene: TRBJ1-2; V gene: TRBV6-5; D gene: .; clone size: .; CDR3 DNA: TGTGCCAGCAGTACCCGTAGGGGAAGCGATGGCTACACCTTC; CDR3 protein: CASSTRRGSDGYTF
CDR3 length: 14; J gene: TRBJ2-1; V gene: TRBV28; D gene: .; clone size: .; CDR3 DNA: TGTGCCAGCAGTATCGGGGGGCTCCTGAATGAGCAGTTCTTC; CDR3 protein: CASSIGGLLNEQFF
CDR3 length: 14; J gene: TRBJ1-2; V gene: TRBV5-5; D gene: .; clone size: once; CDR3 DNA: TGTGCCAGCAGCTCCTCCGACAGGAACTATGGCTACACCTTC; CDR3 protein: CASSSSDRNYGYTF
CDR3 length: 15; J gene: TRBJ2-7; V gene: TRBV9; D gene: .; clone size: .; CDR3 DNA: TGTGCCAGCAGCGTGTCGGGACTCCCTACCTACGAGCAGTACTTC; CDR3 protein: CASSVSGLPTYEQYF
CDR3 length: 14; J gene: TRBJ1-1; V gene: TRBV7-9; D gene: .; clone size: .; CDR3 DNA: TGTGCCAGCAGCTTAGGCCACATGAACACTGAAGCTTTCTTT; CDR3 protein: CASSLGHMNTEAFF
CDR3 length: 13; J gene: TRBJ2-5; V gene: TRBV9; D gene: .; clone size: .; CDR3 DNA: TGTGCCAGCAGCACTGCTGGTCGAGAGACCCAGTACTTC; CDR3 protein: CASSTAGRETQYF
CDR3 length: 15; J gene: TRBJ2-5; V gene: TRBV6-5; D gene: TRBD1; clone size: .; CDR3 DNA: TGTGCCAGCAGGATAAGTAGACAGGGTTGGGAGACCCAGTACTTC; CDR3 protein: CASRISRQGWETQYF
CDR3 length: 17; J gene: TRBJ2-7; V gene: TRBV18; D gene: .; clone size: .; CDR3 DNA: TGTGCCAGCTCACTCCTAGCCGGGACCCTGGTCGGGGGCGAGCAGTACTTC; CDR3 protein: CASSLLAGTLVGGEQYF
CDR3 length: 12; J gene: TRBJ1-5; V gene: TRBV12-3/TRBV12-4; D gene: .; clone size: .; CDR3 DNA: TGTGCCAGCACCCTTAACAATCAGCCCCAGCATTTT; CDR3 protein: CASTLNNQPQHF
CDR3 length: 13; J gene: TRBJ2-7; V gene: TRBV11-2; D gene: .; clone size: .; CDR3 DNA: TGTGCCAGCAGCTCACTCCCTAGAGACGAGCAGTACTTC; CDR3 protein: CASSSLPRDEQYF